Shown below are 30 T cell receptor beta chains from a single sample sequenced in a study of blood T cells in healthy people across ages (dated by TCRdb to the mid-2010s). The library was produced with 5' RACE. The listed sequencing device is Illumina HiSeq 2500. A second PCR of 7 to 11 cycles was performed with a sample-barcoded 5' primer and a J-beta primer mix. The public reads were run again by TCRdb, first through fastp at Q25 and then through MiXCR, and only productive beta chains were kept. All rows with the same CDR3 protein become a single entry with the most common DNA and genes. The sample table holds 380,000 or so distinct CDR3 sequences, of which over 45% were seen once. The top ten clonotypes cover 45% to 55% of the sample. Sequencing input: blood. The receptors were sampled from a man aged 55 to 70 in good health.

This clonotype was recorded once. The chain uses TRBV30 and TRBJ2-1; a possible D gene is TRBD1 (7 bases). This CDR3 contains 14 residues. Germline V gene sequence: CDR1 GTSNPN, CDR2 SVGIG (reference sequence). V lost 0 bases and J lost 7, with 13 bases in between. The CDR3 spells CAWSVGQGGNEQFF. CDR3 sequence (DNA): TGTGCCTGGAGTGTGGGCCAGGGGGGAAATGAGCAGTTCTTC. Full variable domain (outside the CDR3, taken from reference TRBV30 and TRBJ2-1): SQTIHQWPATLVQPVGSPLSLECTVEGTSNPNLYWYRQAAGRGLQLLFYSVGIGQISSEVPQNLSASRPQDRQFILSSKKLLLSDSGFYLCAWSVGQGGNEQFFGPGTRLTVL.

This clonotype was seen a single time. The rearrangement joins TRBV3-1 to TRBJ2-7; the match to TRBD2 covers 8 bases. J lost 3 bases, V lost 4 bases, and 11 bases had no gene match. Germline loops: CDR1 LGHDT, CDR2 YNNKEL (reference sequence). CDR3 length: 16 amino acids. This CDR3 is CASSLGGGEGNYEQYF. In DNA, the CDR3 is TGTGCCAGCAGCCTCGGGGGGGGCGAGGGAAACTACGAGCAGTACTTC.

The V and J genes are TRBV30 and TRBJ2-7; D gene unclear. Trimming took off 1 base at V and 0 bases at J, with 13 bases between the two ends. CDR1 is GTSNPN and CDR2 is SVGIG in the germline V gene (reference sequence). This CDR3 spans 15 amino acids. The CDR3 DNA reads as TGTGCCTGGAGTGGGCCCCCCAAGAGCTCCTACGAGCAGTACTTC. Translating it yields CAWSGPPKSSYEQYF.

A few counts support this clonotype. V and J are TRBV28 and TRBJ1-2; tentatively, D is TRBD1 (5 bases). Germline values: CDR1 MDHEN, CDR2 SYDVKM. Between the trimmed V and J ends, which lost 8 bases and 4 bases, there was a span of 17 bases. The CDR3 loop spans 14 amino acids. This CDR3 reads CASGPGDGSYGYTF. CDR3 DNA sequence: TGTGCCAGCGGCCCCGGGGACGGTTCCTATGGCTACACCTTC.

The rearrangement links TRBV20-1 to TRBJ2-3; 7 bases line up with TRBD2. The CDR3 is made up of 17 amino acids. Germline V gene data show CDR1 as DFQATT and CDR2 as SNEGSKA (reference sequence). Trimming at V came to 3 bases and at J to 1 base, leaving 13 bases not matched to a gene. The CDR3 is CSARALHLAEGTDTQYF. The CDR3, as DNA: TGCAGTGCTAGGGCTTTACACCTAGCGGAGGGCACAGATACGCAGTATTTT.

The CDR3, as DNA: TGCAGCGCCATTAGGGGGGGCGGCTACACCTTC. It yields the protein CSAIRGGGYTF. The rearrangement uses TRBV29-1 and TRBJ1-2; weak D call: TRBD1 (6 bases). The CDR3 consists of 11 residues. V gave up 7 bases and J gave up 8 bases, with 14 bases separating them. CDR1 is SQVTM and CDR2 is ANQGSEA in the germline V gene. Based on the CDR3 plus reference TRBV29-1 and TRBJ1-2, the full variable domain is SAVISQKPSRDICQRGTSLTIQCQVDSQVTMMFWYRQQPGQSLTLIATANQGSEATYESGFVIDKFPISRPNLTFSTLTVSNMSPEDSSIYLCSAIRGGGYTFGSGTRLTVV.

On this clonotype itself: The junction and the germline gene differ at one end; a read error may be behind it. The rearrangement joins TRBV7-7 to TRBJ2-6, with 10 bases fitting TRBD2. Per germline, CDR1 SSHAT and CDR2 FNYEAQ (reference sequence). The CDR3 runs to 18 residues. In nucleotides, the CDR3 is TGTGCTAGCAGCTTAAGGCTAGCGGGAGATGCTGGGGCCAACGTCCTGACTTTC. Translation gives CASSLRLAGDAGANVLTF.

This clonotype was counted a few times. The V gene is TRBV20-1, the J gene TRBJ2-7; 7 bases match TRBD1. The J segment lost 3 bases and the V segment lost 5 bases, leaving 4 bases of the junction unmatched. The germline gives CDR1 DFQATT, CDR2 SNEGSKA (reference sequence). CDR3 length: 12 amino acids. CDR3 DNA: TGCAGTGCTCCCGACAGGGTCTACGAGCAGTACTTC. It translates to CSAPDRVYEQYF.

This chain links TRBV7-2 with TRBJ2-3; 8 bases are a match to TRBD2. The CDR3 consists of 18 residues. The V segment lost 5 bases and the J segment 1 base; nucleotides outside the gene matches: 14. Germline CDR1 SGHTA, CDR2 FQGNSA. CDR3 DNA: TGTGCCAGCAGCCCTGGTGCGGGAGGCCGGGGTGGCACAGATACGCAGTATTTT. Its translation: CASSPGAGGRGGTDTQYF. Complete variable domain (other parts from reference TRBV7-2 and TRBJ2-3): GAGVSQSPSNKVTEKGKDVELRCDPISGHTALYWYRQSLGQGLEFLIYFQGNSAPDKSGLPSDRFSAERTGGSVSTLTIQRTQQEDSAVYLCASSPGAGGRGGTDTQYFGPGTRLTVL.

The CDR3 loop reads CASSYIRGEQYF. The CDR3 region has the DNA TGTGCCAGCAGTTACATTCGGGGCGAGCAGTACTTC. V and J are TRBV6-5 and TRBJ2-7; D is perhaps TRBD2 (5 bases). The ends were cut back, 2 bases at V and 6 bases at J, with 8 bases in the middle. Germline-derived CDR1 and CDR2 are MNHEY and SVGAGI. The CDR3 is made up of 12 amino acids.

Here the CDR3 reads CASSSPVADTQYF. The CDR3 DNA is TGTGCCAGCAGTTCCCCCGTCGCAGATACGCAGTATTTT. The rearrangement uses TRBV6-5 and TRBJ2-3; D gene ambiguous. The germline V and J ends were trimmed by 4 bases and 4 bases, with 9 bases remaining between them. Germline lookup yields CDR1 MNHEY and CDR2 SVGAGI. CDR3 size: 13 residues.

On this clonotype: It may be a read error: a sequence one base away is much more abundant. The V gene is TRBV20-1, the J gene TRBJ1-2; no clear D gene. CDR3 length equals 10 residues. Germline V gives CDR1 DFQATT, CDR2 SNEGSKA (reference sequence). CDR3 sequence: CSASSYDYTF. CDR3 DNA sequence: TGCAGTGCTAGCAGCTATGACTACACCTTC.

This clonotype has a handful of counts. This sequence joins TRBV7-9 and TRBJ1-1; D is uncertain. Germline V lookup: CDR1 SEHNR, CDR2 FQNEAQ (reference sequence). The V gene lost 2 bases and the J gene lost 2 bases, with 9 bases spanning the gap. This CDR3 is built from 14 residues. CDR3 sequence reads: CASSLHQSNTEAFF. CDR3 nucleotide sequence: TGTGCCAGCAGCTTACACCAGAGTAACACTGAAGCTTTCTTT.

This clonotype was found a few times. The J gene is TRBJ2-1, the V gene TRBV13; TRBD2 matches 9 bases. V trimming: 5 bases; J trimming: 9 bases; junction bases outside the gene matches: 5. The CDR3 consists of 13 residues. Germline V lookup: CDR1 PRHDT, CDR2 FYEKMQ (reference sequence). In DNA form, the CDR3 reads TGTGCCAGCAGCCGTAGCGGGGGTGGTGAGCAGTTCTTC. This codes for CASSRSGGGEQFF. The variable domain in full, with the rest retrieved from reference TRBV13 and TRBJ2-1, is AAGVIQSPRHLIKEKRETATLKCYPIPRHDTVYWYQQGPGQDPQFLISFYEKMQSDKGSIPDRFSAQQFSDYHSELNMSSLELGDSALYFCASSRSGGGEQFFGPGTRLTVL.

Here the CDR3 reads CSARPTIPMNTEAFF. CDR3 nucleotides: TGCAGTGCTAGACCCACCATACCCATGAACACTGAAGCTTTCTTT. The genes are TRBV20-1 and TRBJ1-1; D remains ambiguous. Per the germline V gene, CDR1 is DFQATT and CDR2 is SNEGSKA (reference sequence). This CDR3 contains 15 residues. Between the trimmed V and J ends, which lost 2 bases and 0 bases, there was a span of 13 bases.

In its sample, this clonotype was seen a few times. The chain uses TRBV13 and TRBJ2-7; TRBD1 aligns across 9 bases. Germline V gene sequence: CDR1 PRHDT, CDR2 FYEKMQ (reference sequence). Germline trimming cut 5 bases from V and 1 base from J; bases unmatched to any gene: 6. The CDR3 covers 15 residues. The CDR3 spells CASSHAGTGSYEQYF. The CDR3 DNA reads as TGTGCCAGCAGCCACGCCGGGACAGGGTCCTACGAGCAGTACTTC.

The chain carries TRBV6-1 and TRBJ1-4, with D possibly being TRBD1 (5 bases). Germline loops: CDR1 MNHNS, CDR2 SASEGT. V was cut by 6 bases and J by 0 bases, with 17 bases left in between. This CDR3 spans 17 amino acids. The CDR3: CASRFGITGATNEKLFF. In nucleotides, the CDR3 is TGTGCCAGCAGGTTTGGGATAACGGGGGCAACTAATGAAAAACTGTTTTTT.

In this sample, this clonotype turned up a few times. The CDR3 sequence: CASSLRTGSSYEQYF. In nucleotides, the CDR3 is TGTGCCAGCAGCCTCCGGACAGGGAGCTCCTACGAGCAGTACTTC. V gene TRBV7-2 combines with J gene TRBJ2-7, with 8 bases aligning to TRBD1. V trimming: 5 bases; J trimming: 0 bases; junction bases outside the gene matches: 6. This CDR3 comprises 15 residues. Germline CDR1 reads SGHTA; CDR2 reads FQGNSA. Full variable domain (remainder filled in from reference TRBV7-2 and TRBJ2-7): GAGVSQSPSNKVTEKGKDVELRCDPISGHTALYWYRQSLGQGLEFLIYFQGNSAPDKSGLPSDRFSAERTGGSVSTLTIQRTQQEDSAVYLCASSLRTGSSYEQYFGPGTRLTVT.

This chain connects TRBV27 to TRBJ2-1, with D perhaps TRBD2 (5 bases). V was shortened by 2 bases and J by 0 bases, with 8 bases between the two germline ends. Per the germline V gene, CDR1 is MNHEY and CDR2 is SMNVEV (reference sequence). The CDR3 has 15 amino acids. The DNA of the CDR3 is TGTGCCAGCAGTTTAGAAGCGGTCTCCTACAATGAGCAGTTCTTC. This sequence encodes CASSLEAVSYNEQFF.

This clonotype has only one observation. With a much larger clone just one base away, this may be a read error. The chain carries TRBV7-2 and TRBJ1-5; D unclear. Trimming stripped 2 bases from V and 3 bases from J, with 5 bases between. The CDR3 runs to 13 residues. The germline gives CDR1 SGHTA, CDR2 FQGNSA. In DNA, the CDR3 is TGTGCCAGCAGCTTAATAGCCAATCAGCCCCAGCATTTT. This sequence encodes CASSLIANQPQHF.

The chain links TRBV7-2 to TRBJ1-2, with D hard to call. Germline-derived CDR1 and CDR2 are SGHTA and FQGNSA. CDR3 size: 13 residues. Trimming took 1 base from V and 3 from J, leaving 6 bases between them. CDR3 DNA: TGTGCCAGCAGCTTAGAAATGTACTATGGCTACACCTTC. As protein: CASSLEMYYGYTF.

This clonotype was counted between two and nine times. The chain combines TRBV30 with TRBJ2-1; TRBD2 aligns across 10 bases. V gave up 6 bases and J gave up 4 bases; unmatched junction bases: 3. This CDR3 spans 13 amino acids. Germline lookup yields CDR1 GTSNPN and CDR2 SVGIG (reference sequence). This CDR3 is CACSGRTYNEQFF. The DNA for the CDR3 is TGTGCCTGTAGCGGGAGGACGTACAATGAGCAGTTCTTC.

This clonotype has more than one count but fewer than ten. The chain has TRBV2 and TRBJ2-1; TRBD1 might be the D (6 bases). Germline lookup yields CDR1 SNHLY and CDR2 FYNNEI. CDR3 length: 14 residues. V was cut by 8 bases and J by 2 bases, with 13 bases left in between. CDR3 region: CASRNRVTYNEQFF. CDR3 DNA sequence: TGTGCCAGCCGCAACAGGGTTACCTACAATGAGCAGTTCTTC.

The J gene is TRBJ2-1, the V gene TRBV7-3, with a possible D match to TRBD1 (5 bases). Germline CDR1 and CDR2: SGHTA and FQGTGA. There are 15 residues in the CDR3. Between the trimmed V and J ends, which lost 4 bases and 1 base, there was a span of 11 bases. CDR3 sequence (DNA): TGTGCCAGCAGCTCTCAGGGTGGGTCCTACAATGAGCAGTTCTTC. This codes for CASSSQGGSYNEQFF.

Comment on this clonotype: With a much larger clone just one base away, this may be a read error. The chain has TRBV18 and TRBJ2-7; 9 bases line up with TRBD2. The CDR3 is made up of 16 amino acids. V shed 2 bases, J shed 9 bases, and the junction held 14 bases outside the gene matches. Germline CDR1 and CDR2: KGHSH and LQKENI. CDR3 region: CASSPEVSSGTGGQYF. DNA of the CDR3: TGTGCCAGCTCACCAGAGGTGTCTAGCGGGACGGGTGGGCAGTACTTC.

This clonotype has ten or more counts. The V gene is TRBV7-2, the J gene TRBJ1-2; D not certain. Germline CDR1 SGHTA, CDR2 FQGNSA. Trimming removed 5 bases at V and 8 bases at J, with 9 bases between. The CDR3 length is 11 residues. CDR3 residues: CASSQAGGYTF. CDR3 nucleotides: TGTGCCAGCAGCCAAGCGGGGGGCTACACCTTC.

This chain uses TRBV7-2 with TRBJ2-7; TRBD2 aligns across 8 bases. Trimming cost V 4 bases and J 7 bases; bases outside gene matches: 9. The CDR3 sequence is 14 residues long. Germline V gene data show CDR1 as SGHTA and CDR2 as FQGNSA. CDR3 in DNA: TGTGCCAGCAGCTACCTTAGCGGGACGGGGGAGCAGTACTTC. Amino acid sequence: CASSYLSGTGEQYF.

This rearrangement joins TRBV4-1 to TRBJ2-3, with 10 bases matching TRBD2. Trimming removed 1 base from V and 4 bases from J; junction bases left unmatched: 11. Germline CDR1 and CDR2: MGHRA and YSYEKL. CDR3 length: 18 residues. The CDR3 DNA reads TGCGCCAGCAGCCAAGTCGCGTCTAGCGGGAGTGTGGCAGATACGCAGTATTTT. This sequence encodes CASSQVASSGSVADTQYF.

V is TRBV29-1 and J is TRBJ2-5; 7 bases align to TRBD1. The germline CDR1 and CDR2 sequences are SQVTM and ANQGSEA. V shed 6 bases and J 4 bases; nucleotides not matched to a gene: 11. The CDR3 has 14 amino acids. CDR3: CSVAGQGEGETQYF. CDR3 sequence (DNA): TGCAGCGTGGCTGGGCAGGGGGAAGGAGAGACCCAGTACTTC.

The chain couples TRBV10-3 to TRBJ1-1; 7 bases agree with TRBD1. V dropped 10 bases and J dropped 0; count of bases not matched to a gene: 5. Germline-derived CDR1 and CDR2 are ENHRY and SYGVKD. This CDR3 has 13 residues. The CDR3 region is CATEGQLNTEAFF. The CDR3 DNA is TGTGCCACCGAGGGACAGTTGAACACTGAAGCTTTCTTT.